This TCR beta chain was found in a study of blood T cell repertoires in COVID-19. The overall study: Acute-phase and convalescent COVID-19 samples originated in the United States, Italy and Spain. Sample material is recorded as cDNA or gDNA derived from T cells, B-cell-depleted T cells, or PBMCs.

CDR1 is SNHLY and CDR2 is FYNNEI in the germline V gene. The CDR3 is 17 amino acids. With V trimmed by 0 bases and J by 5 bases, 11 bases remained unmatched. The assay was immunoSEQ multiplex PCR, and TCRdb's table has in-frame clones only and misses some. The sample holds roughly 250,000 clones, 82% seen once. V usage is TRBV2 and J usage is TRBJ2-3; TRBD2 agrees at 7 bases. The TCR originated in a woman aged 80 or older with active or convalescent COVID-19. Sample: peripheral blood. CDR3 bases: TGTGCCAGCAGTGAAGCCCTAGGACTAGGTGGTGGAGATACGCAGTATTTT. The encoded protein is CASSEALGLGGGDTQYF.